This T cell receptor beta chain is drawn from a study of T cell responses to AZD1222 COVID-19 vaccine. Study results and caveats: Within unmutated variant regions lay the reported targets of nearly half of spike-specific TCRs.

TCRdb's copy holds only in-frame clones and misses some; the assay was immunoSEQ multiplex PCR. The sample contains about 70,000 clones, about 83% of which appear only once. Germline V gene lookup returns CDR1 MNHEY and CDR2 SVGAGI. The CDR3 extends over 13 amino acids. Trimming removed 2 bases from V and 1 base from J, with 5 bases in between. In this sample, this clone turned up a few times. The antigen remains unidentified. J is TRBJ1-1 and V is TRBV6-5, with D maybe TRBD1 (5 bases). Sequenced material: peripheral blood, taken on day 0 of AZD1222 vaccination. This receptor was identified in an adult in good health. In DNA, the CDR3 is TGTGCCAGCAGTTACCAGGGGAACACTGAAGCTTTCTTT. Translated, it gives CASSYQGNTEAFF.